A selection of T cell receptor beta chains follows, all from one sample in a study of response to subunit inactivated influenza vaccine. TCRdb processed the RT-PCR reads anew with MiXCR; each CDR3 protein has one entry. The sample includes about 190,000 distinct CDR3 sequences, approximately 15% of them seen just once. The sample here was CD8+ T cells sorted from PBMCs, taken more than 4 days after vaccination. The receptors originated from a man aged 45-65 years who received an inactivated influenza vaccine. The CDR3 runs from the conserved cysteine through the conserved F or W. A D gene is named only where the DNA matches it firmly. Clone size is given for some rows only: seen once, a few or many times, or a class if the clone is expanded.

v_gene: TRBV19; j_gene: TRBJ2-1; d_gene: TRBD1; abundance: few; CDR3nt: TGTGCCAGTAGTATTCTTACCGGGACAGTGACCTACAATGAGCAGTTCTTC; CDR3aa: CASSILTGTVTYNEQFF
v_gene: TRBV5-6; j_gene: TRBJ1-2; d_gene: -; abundance: few; CDR3nt: TGTGCCAGCAGCCCAGAGGGGGGAGTTGGCTACACCTTC; CDR3aa: CASSPEGGVGYTF
v_gene: TRBV3-1; j_gene: TRBJ2-3; d_gene: -; abundance: few; CDR3nt: TGTGCCAGCAGCCAAGATAAGTCGGGGCTGGGGGATACGCAGTATTTT; CDR3aa: CASSQDKSGLGDTQYF
v_gene: TRBV10-3; j_gene: TRBJ2-7; d_gene: -; abundance: few; CDR3nt: TGTGCCATCAGTGGGGGGGCAGGGGAAGGACACGAGCAGTACTTC; CDR3aa: CAISGGAGEGHEQYF
v_gene: TRBV29-1; j_gene: TRBJ1-3; d_gene: -; abundance: -; CDR3nt: TGCAGCTATGCCTCTGGAAACACCATATATTTT; CDR3aa: CSYASGNTIYF
v_gene: TRBV5-1; j_gene: TRBJ1-1; d_gene: -; abundance: -; CDR3nt: TGCGCCACTCAGCGGGACATAAGTGGGACTGAAGCTTTCTTT; CDR3aa: CATQRDISGTEAFF
v_gene: TRBV7-8; j_gene: TRBJ2-7; d_gene: -; abundance: few; CDR3nt: TGTGCCAGCAGCCCCTCCGGGTGGGGCTCCTACGAGCAGTACTTC; CDR3aa: CASSPSGWGSYEQYF
v_gene: TRBV6-1; j_gene: TRBJ2-5; d_gene: -; abundance: -; CDR3nt: TGTGCCAGCAGTCTAAGGGGGAATCGGTATGAGACCCAGTACTTC; CDR3aa: CASSLRGNRYETQYF
v_gene: TRBV6-1; j_gene: TRBJ2-1; d_gene: -; abundance: many; CDR3nt: TGTGCCAGCAGAGAGATCACCTACAATGAGCAGTTCTTC; CDR3aa: CASREITYNEQFF
v_gene: TRBV20-1; j_gene: TRBJ2-5; d_gene: -; abundance: few; CDR3nt: TGCAGTGCTTGTCCATTGACGGCTCAAGAGACCCAGTACTTC; CDR3aa: CSACPLTAQETQYF
v_gene: TRBV6-5; j_gene: TRBJ2-1; d_gene: TRBD1; abundance: few; CDR3nt: TGTGCCAGCAGTTACTCGGGACAGGGAAGGTACAATGAGCAGTTCTTC; CDR3aa: CASSYSGQGRYNEQFF
v_gene: TRBV6-1; j_gene: TRBJ2-1; d_gene: TRBD2; abundance: few; CDR3nt: TGTGCCAGCAGTCCCTGGGGCGGGAGGCCAGACAATGAGCAGTTCTTC; CDR3aa: CASSPWGGRPDNEQFF
v_gene: TRBV4-1; j_gene: TRBJ2-7; d_gene: -; abundance: -; CDR3nt: TGTGCCAGCGGCACCGGTCCCGGCTGCCCGCAGTACTTC; CDR3aa: CASGTGPGCPQYF
v_gene: TRBV7-9; j_gene: TRBJ1-1; d_gene: -; abundance: many; CDR3nt: TGTGCCAGCAGCTTAAAGGATAAAGCTTTCTTT; CDR3aa: CASSLKDKAFF
v_gene: TRBV7-9; j_gene: TRBJ2-1; d_gene: -; abundance: -; CDR3nt: TGTGCCAGCAGCCGATATTCTAGCGTCGAGCAGTTCTTC; CDR3aa: CASSRYSSVEQFF
v_gene: TRBV15; j_gene: TRBJ2-2; d_gene: TRBD1; abundance: -; CDR3nt: TGTGCCACCAGCAACCGGGACAGGTCCACCGGGGAGCTGTTTTTT; CDR3aa: CATSNRDRSTGELFF
v_gene: TRBV4-1; j_gene: TRBJ2-1; d_gene: -; abundance: few; CDR3nt: TGCGCCAGCAGCCAAGGTATCGGAGCTTACAATGAGCAGTTCTTC; CDR3aa: CASSQGIGAYNEQFF
v_gene: TRBV15; j_gene: TRBJ2-2; d_gene: -; abundance: few; CDR3nt: TGTGCCACCAGCAGAGATCTCTCGGGGGCCGGGGAGCTGTTTTTT; CDR3aa: CATSRDLSGAGELFF
v_gene: TRBV7-9; j_gene: TRBJ2-7; d_gene: -; abundance: -; CDR3nt: TGTGCCAGCAGCCTCAGGGGGGCTAACTCCTACGAGCAGTACTTC; CDR3aa: CASSLRGANSYEQYF
v_gene: TRBV6-5; j_gene: TRBJ1-4; d_gene: -; abundance: -; CDR3nt: TGTGCCAGCAGCTTATACCCCCTAGGGGAAAAACTGTTTTTT; CDR3aa: CASSLYPLGEKLFF
v_gene: TRBV7-9; j_gene: TRBJ1-2; d_gene: -; abundance: -; CDR3nt: TGTGCCAGCAGCTTCGGGTCCAACTATGGCTACACCTTC; CDR3aa: CASSFGSNYGYTF
v_gene: TRBV12-3/TRBV12-4; j_gene: TRBJ1-2; d_gene: -; abundance: -; CDR3nt: TGTGCCAGCAGTTTAGTCAGGGTTAGTCCGCCTGGCTATGGCTACACCTTC; CDR3aa: CASSLVRVSPPGYGYTF
v_gene: TRBV29-1; j_gene: TRBJ1-1; d_gene: -; abundance: few; CDR3nt: TGCAGCGTTTCAGACAGATCCGCTGAAGCTTTCTTT; CDR3aa: CSVSDRSAEAFF
v_gene: TRBV4-3; j_gene: TRBJ1-2; d_gene: TRBD1; abundance: few; CDR3nt: TGCGCCAGCAGCCAAGATGGTCAGGGGGCGAAAACCGGCTACACCTTC; CDR3aa: CASSQDGQGAKTGYTF